This T cell receptor (beta chain) stems from a study of identical twins. TCRdb reprocessed the 5' RACE reads with MiXCR, giving one entry per CDR3 protein. The sample shows 450,000 to 650,000 distinct CDR3 sequences, roughly 9.9% of them seen only once. The CDR3 spans 17 residues. The V segment lost 0 bases and the J segment 9 bases; nucleotides outside the gene matches: 10. Germline CDR1 reads LGHNA; CDR2 reads YSLEER. Findings and limits, study-wide: Conclusions were drawn cross-sectionally by statistical analysis, without following the same donors.

In regard to this clonotype: As yet, its antigen is unknown. A much larger clonotype is one base distant, so this may be a read error.

These data were likewise used in another study, on yellow fever vaccine responses in identical twins.

Input material: PBMCs. The receptor comes from a woman aged 18-29 years in good health. V and J are TRBV4-3 and TRBJ2-1; 11 nucleotides agree with TRBD2. The CDR3 nucleotides read TGCGCCAGCAGCCAAGAACTTTCGTCTAGCGGGAGGCCTGAGCAGTTCTTC. It is translated as CASSQELSSSGRPEQFF.